This T cell receptor (beta chain) emerged from a study of control samples from healthy donors and cancer patients. This clone was detected only a few times. The table came from immunoSEQ multiplex PCR; TCRdb's copy has only in-frame clones and leaves some out. The sample yields 35,000 to 40,000 clones, 65% to 85% seen once. V was shortened by 1 base and J by 5 bases, with 17 bases between the two germline ends. There are 16 residues in the CDR3. Germline loops: CDR1 KGHSH, CDR2 LQKENI. The origin of this receptor is a woman aged 55-69 years with lung cancer. The rearrangement uses TRBV18 and TRBJ1-1; D uncertain. Sequenced sample: PBMCs. CDR3 coding DNA: TGTGCCAGCTCACCACGGCTTAGCGGTGGGTCGACTGAAGCTTTCTTT. This encodes CASSPRLSGGSTEAFF.